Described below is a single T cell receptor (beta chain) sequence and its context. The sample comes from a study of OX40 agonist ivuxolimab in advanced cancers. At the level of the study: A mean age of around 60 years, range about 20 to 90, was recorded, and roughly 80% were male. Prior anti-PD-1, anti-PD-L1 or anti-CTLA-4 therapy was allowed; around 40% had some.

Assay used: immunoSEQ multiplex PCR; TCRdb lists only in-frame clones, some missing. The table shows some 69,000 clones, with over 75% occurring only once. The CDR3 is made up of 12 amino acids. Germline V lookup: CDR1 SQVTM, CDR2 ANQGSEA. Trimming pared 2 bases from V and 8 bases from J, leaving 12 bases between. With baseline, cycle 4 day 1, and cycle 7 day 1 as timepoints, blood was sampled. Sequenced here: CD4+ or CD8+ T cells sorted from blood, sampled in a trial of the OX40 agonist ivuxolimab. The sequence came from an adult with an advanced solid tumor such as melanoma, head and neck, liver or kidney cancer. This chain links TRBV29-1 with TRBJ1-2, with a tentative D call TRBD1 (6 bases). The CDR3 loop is CSVETTGFGYTF. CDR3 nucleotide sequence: TGCAGCGTTGAAACAACAGGGTTCGGCTACACCTTC.